These 25 T cell receptor beta chains came from one sample sequenced in a study of vaccination effects on CD4 cells after COVID-19. Ahead of sequencing, the ViraFEST assay grew antigen-specific CD4+ T cells using viral peptide pools. It was after around 10 days of culture that CD4+ T cells were isolated. People in the vaccine group had not been infected with SARS-CoV-2 before, and their nucleocapsid antibodies were negative. Profiling relied on immunoSEQ multiplex PCR, and the TCRdb table lists in-frame clones only, not all of them. The profile shows around 68,000 clones, roughly 80% of them singletons. The antigens of these receptors remain unknown. The source was CD4+ T cells from PBMCs cultured with SARS-CoV-2 spike peptides, collected before COVID-19 vaccination. All receptors come from a human donor who received a COVID-19 vaccine.

V and J are TRBV6-6 and TRBJ2-3; 9 nucleotides agree with TRBD2. V trimming: 2 bases; J trimming: 12 bases; junction bases outside the gene matches: 9. This CDR3 comprises 14 residues. The germline V gene encodes CDR1 MNHNY and CDR2 SVGAGI (reference sequence). CDR3 in DNA: TGTGCCAGCAGTTACCCGCCCGCGGGGGGGCATCAGTATTTT. Amino acids: CASSYPPAGGHQYF.

This CDR3 reads CASSSGLGSVRTEAFF. Written as DNA, the CDR3 is TGTGCCAGCAGCTCCGGACTGGGTTCAGTCAGAACTGAAGCTTTCTTT. J is TRBJ1-1 and V is TRBV5-4; D ambiguous. V lost 3 bases, J lost 5 bases, and 20 bases lay in between. Per the germline V gene, CDR1 is SGHNT and CDR2 is YYREEE (reference sequence). The CDR3 contains 16 residues.

This clone was found once. This chain connects TRBV9 to TRBJ2-6; D unclear. Trimming pared 2 bases from V and 0 bases from J, leaving 6 bases between. The germline V gene has CDR1 SGDLS and CDR2 YYNGEE. The CDR3 runs 15 residues. Written as DNA, the CDR3 is TGTGCCAGCAGCGTTACAGTCTCTGGGGCCAACGTCCTGACTTTC. Its protein is CASSVTVSGANVLTF.

V usage is TRBV28 and J usage is TRBJ1-5; D is perhaps TRBD1 (6 bases). Germline-derived CDR1 and CDR2 are MDHEN and SYDVKM. Deletions cut 6 bases from V and 7 bases from J, with 16 bases between. There are 14 residues in the CDR3. The CDR3 nucleotides read TGTGCCAGCAGCCCCTCACAGGGTACGCAGCCCCAGCATTTT. It yields the protein CASSPSQGTQPQHF.

V gene TRBV30 combines with J gene TRBJ2-3, with TRBD1 identical over 10 bases. The V segment lost 5 bases and the J segment 5 bases; nucleotides outside the gene matches: 4. The germline V gene encodes CDR1 GTSNPN and CDR2 SVGIG (reference sequence). This CDR3 region has 13 residues. CDR3 in amino acids: CAWGQGVEDTQYF. DNA for the CDR3: TGTGCCTGGGGACAGGGGGTCGAAGATACGCAGTATTTT.

The chain joins TRBV4-3 to TRBJ2-7; D is perhaps TRBD2 (5 bases). The CDR3 length is 16 residues. The germline V gene encodes CDR1 LGHNA and CDR2 YSLEER. V gave up 3 bases and J gave up 3 bases, with 18 bases separating them. CDR3 DNA: TGCGCCAGCAGCCACCCCCATGGCAGAGACTACTACGAGCAGTACGTC. The encoded protein is CASSHPHGRDYYEQYV.

The genes are TRBV5-3 and TRBJ2-7; TRBD1 agrees at 9 bases. TRBV5-3 is marked as an open reading frame, function uncertain. This CDR3 has 13 amino acids. Trimming cost V 7 bases and J 10 bases; bases outside gene matches: 12. The CDR3 nucleotides read TGTGCCAGACCCTCACCGGGACAGGGCGACCAGTACGTC. It is translated as CARPSPGQGDQYV.

CDR3 bases: TGTGCCAGCAGCCCGCGGGACAGGCCCAATCAGCCCCAGCATTTT. As protein: CASSPRDRPNQPQHF. The genes are TRBV5-8 and TRBJ1-5, with 8 bases lining up with TRBD1. The CDR3 length is 15 residues. The V and J ends lost 4 bases and 3 bases, in that order; junction bases with no gene match: 6. Germline assignment: CDR1 SGHTS and CDR2 YDEGEE.

The chain is built from TRBV20-1 and TRBJ2-5; a possible D gene is TRBD1 (6 bases). V was trimmed by 6 bases and J by 5 bases, leaving 10 bases between them. This CDR3 spans 11 amino acids. Germline-derived CDR1 and CDR2 are DFQATT and SNEGSKA (reference sequence). CDR3 protein: CSAYRVETQYF. Written as DNA, the CDR3 is TGCAGTGCCTACAGGGTGGAGACCCAGTACTTC.

With respect to this clone: Germline is not matched at one junction end, which may reflect a read error. This sequence joins TRBV2 and TRBJ1-2, with 7 bases aligning to TRBD1. Germline assignment: CDR1 SNHLY and CDR2 FYNNEI. The CDR3 contains 15 residues. The CDR3 DNA is TGTGCCAGCAGTGAGTGGGGTGGGACAGTTGGTCTTGGAGACTTC. As protein: CASSEWGGTVGLGDF. Full variable domain (missing parts from reference TRBV2 and TRBJ1-2): EPEVTQTPSHQVTQMGQEVILRCVPISNHLYFYWYRQILGQKVEFLVSFYNNEISEKSEIFDDQFSVERPDGSNFTLKIRSTKLEDSAMYFCASSEWGGTVGLGDFGSGTRLTVV.

This chain joins TRBV5-1 and TRBJ2-3, with 7 bases fitting TRBD2. The CDR3 has 16 amino acids. Trimming cost V 6 bases and J 0 bases; bases outside gene matches: 10. Germline assignment: CDR1 SGHRS and CDR2 YFSETQ. Here the CDR3 DNA reads TGCGCCAGCACCAGACTCGGGGGGTTCAGCACAGATACGCAGTATTTT. Translating it yields CASTRLGGFSTDTQYF.

This chain joins TRBV28 and TRBJ1-5; 12 nucleotides align to TRBD1. Germline trimming cut 5 bases from V and 1 base from J; bases unmatched to any gene: 9. CDR1 and CDR2 from the germline V gene are MDHEN and SYDVKM. The CDR3 totals 18 residues. The CDR3 DNA follows: TGTGCCAGCAGTCAGCCGGGACAGGGGGCTTTAAGCAATCAGCCCCAGCATTTT. Protein sequence: CASSQPGQGALSNQPQHF.

The chain employs TRBV7-3 and TRBJ1-1, with a possible D match to TRBD1 (5 bases). This CDR3 has 15 amino acids. Trimming took off 3 bases at V and 4 bases at J, with 15 bases between the two ends. From germline, CDR1 is SGHTA and CDR2 FQGTGA. This CDR3 reads CASSLQQESGTEAFF. DNA of the CDR3: TGTGCCAGCAGCTTGCAACAGGAGTCGGGCACTGAAGCTTTCTTT.

The CDR3 DNA reads as TGTGCCAGCAGCTCCAGTCCCAATCAGCCCCAGCATTTT. This translates into CASSSSPNQPQHF. The rearrangement uses TRBV7-9 and TRBJ1-5; no reliable D call. The CDR3 has 13 amino acids. Trimming left V 4 bases short and J 3 bases short, with 7 bases between. The germline V gene encodes CDR1 SEHNR and CDR2 FQNEAQ (reference sequence).

V usage is TRBV7-8 and J usage is TRBJ1-3, with D possibly matching TRBD1 (5 bases). Trimming took off 2 bases at V and 3 bases at J, with 14 bases between the two ends. CDR3 length equals 16 residues. The germline V gene encodes CDR1 SGHVS and CDR2 FQNEAQ. CDR3 amino acids: CASSLMAGQGGNTIYF. As DNA, the CDR3 is TGTGCCAGCAGCTTAATGGCGGGGCAAGGTGGAAACACCATATATTTT. The full variable domain, with the rest looked up from reference TRBV7-8 and TRBJ1-3, is GAGVSQSPRYKVAKRGQDVALRCDPISGHVSLFWYQQALGQGPEFLTYFQNEAQLDKSGLPSDRFFAERPEGSVSTLKIQRTQQEDSAVYLCASSLMAGQGGNTIYFGEGSWLTVV.

The rearrangement uses TRBV10-1 and TRBJ1-1; D is uncertain. The CDR3 consists of 14 residues. The V gene lost 2 bases and the J gene lost 3 bases, with 10 bases spanning the gap. CDR1 is WNHNN, CDR2 SYGVQD, per germline (reference sequence). CDR3 residues: CASSEGRQDTEAFF. In DNA form, the CDR3 reads TGCGCCAGCAGTGAGGGCAGGCAGGACACTGAAGCTTTCTTT.

The chain couples TRBV5-8 to TRBJ2-1, with TRBD2 matching over 12 bases. The V and J ends lost 0 bases and 6 bases, in that order; junction bases with no gene match: 7. CDR3 length: 17 amino acids. Per the germline V gene, CDR1 is SGHTS and CDR2 is YDEGEE. The CDR3 nucleotides are TGTGCCAGCAGCTTGGATCACCTAGCGGGGGGGCTCAATGAGCAGTTCTTC. It is translated as CASSLDHLAGGLNEQFF.

This clone came up a few times. The chain couples TRBV7-9 to TRBJ1-1; no clear D. This CDR3 contains 13 residues. CDR1 and CDR2 (germline): SEHNR, FQNEAQ (reference sequence). V lost 5 bases and J 8 bases, leaving 15 bases between the germline ends. The CDR3 nucleotides are TGTGCCAGCAGCCCTCGGACGTACAGCGAAGCTTTCTTT. Protein product: CASSPRTYSEAFF. Variable domain in full (rest from reference TRBV7-9 and TRBJ1-1): DTGVSQNPRHKITKRGQNVTFRCDPISEHNRLYWYRQTLGQGPEFLTYFQNEAQLEKSRLLSDRFSAERPKGSFSTLEIQRTEQGDSAMYLCASSPRTYSEAFFGQGTRLTVV.

The chain links TRBV7-9 to TRBJ1-2; 7 nucleotides match TRBD1. The CDR3 totals 14 residues. J was trimmed by 2 bases and V by 7 bases; bases with no gene match: 7. Germline assignment: CDR1 SEHNR and CDR2 FQNEAQ (reference sequence). The CDR3 DNA follows: TGTGCCAGCACCGGAACACAGGGGAACTATGGCTACACCTTC. It is translated as CASTGTQGNYGYTF.

The CDR3 DNA reads as TGTGCCACCAGCAGTGTAGGGATATATGAGCAGTTCTTC. Translating it yields CATSSVGIYEQFF. The chain recombines TRBV15 with TRBJ2-1; D is undetermined. The CDR3 spans 13 residues. Germline-derived CDR1 and CDR2 are LNHNV and YYDKDF (reference sequence). Trimming pared 3 bases from V and 8 bases from J, leaving 11 bases between.

The chain employs TRBV5-8 and TRBJ2-5, with TRBD2 as a possible D gene (7 bases). The V and J ends lost 1 base and 2 bases respectively, with 15 bases between them. The CDR3 runs to 16 residues. The germline V gene has CDR1 SGHTS and CDR2 YDEGEE. This chain's CDR3 is CASSLRGAVSQETQYF. Here the CDR3 DNA reads TGTGCCAGCAGCTTGCGGGGGGCGGTCAGTCAAGAGACCCAGTACTTC.

The rearrangement joins TRBV7-2 to TRBJ1-5; no clear D gene. Germline V gene sequence: CDR1 SGHTA, CDR2 FQGNSA. V lost 5 bases, J lost 0 bases, and 20 bases lay in between. The CDR3 extends over 18 amino acids. CDR3 nucleotide sequence: TGTGCCAGCAGCGTATCCGGGCCGACTGAGTATAGCAATCAGCCCCAGCATTTT. Protein: CASSVSGPTEYSNQPQHF.

The rearrangement uses TRBV6-6 and TRBJ1-5; D remains unclear. Germline V gene data show CDR1 as MNHNY and CDR2 as SVGAGI (reference sequence). The CDR3 sequence is 14 residues long. The V gene lost 0 bases and the J gene lost 2 bases, with 5 bases spanning the gap. The CDR3 DNA follows: TGTGCCAGCAGTTACTCGTCTGGCAATCAGCCCCAGCATTTT. Translated: CASSYSSGNQPQHF.

The rearrangement links TRBV7-3 to TRBJ2-2; D tentatively reads TRBD1 or TRBD2 (7 bases each). Between the trimmed V and J ends, which lost 5 bases and 6 bases, there was a span of 16 bases. The CDR3 consists of 15 residues. Germline V gene data show CDR1 as SGHTA and CDR2 as FQGTGA. CDR3 coding DNA: TGTGCCAGCAGCCCCGAGACAGGGAGGGCCGGGGAGCTGTTTTTT. Translated, it gives CASSPETGRAGELFF.

As regards this clone: Other DNA sequences in the sample encode the same CDR3. For the CDR3, the DNA is TGTGCCAGCTCCCCGGGGACAGGGAACACTGAAGCTTTCTTT. It is translated as CASSPGTGNTEAFF. The rearrangement uses TRBV18 and TRBJ1-1; 8 bases fit TRBD1. This CDR3 region has 14 residues. Germline trimming cut 6 bases from V and 1 base from J; bases unmatched to any gene: 4. The germline CDR1 and CDR2 sequences are KGHSH and LQKENI.